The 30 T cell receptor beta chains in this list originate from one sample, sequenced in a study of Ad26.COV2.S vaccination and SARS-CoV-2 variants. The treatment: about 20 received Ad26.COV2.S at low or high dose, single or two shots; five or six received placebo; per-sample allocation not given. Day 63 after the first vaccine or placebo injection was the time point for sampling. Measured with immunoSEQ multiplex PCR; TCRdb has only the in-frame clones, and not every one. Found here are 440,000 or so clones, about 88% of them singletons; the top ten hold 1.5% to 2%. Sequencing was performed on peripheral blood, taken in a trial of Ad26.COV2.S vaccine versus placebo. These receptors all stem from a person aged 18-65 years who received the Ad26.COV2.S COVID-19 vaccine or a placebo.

The CDR3 here is CASSLADTPGANVLTF. In DNA form, the CDR3 reads TGTGCCAGCAGTTTAGCGGACACACCTGGGGCCAACGTCCTGACTTTC. This sequence joins TRBV28 and TRBJ2-6; perhaps TRBD1 as D (5 bases). Trimming stripped 2 bases from V and 2 bases from J, with 10 bases between. The CDR3 has 16 residues. Germline V gene data show CDR1 as MDHEN and CDR2 as SYDVKM.

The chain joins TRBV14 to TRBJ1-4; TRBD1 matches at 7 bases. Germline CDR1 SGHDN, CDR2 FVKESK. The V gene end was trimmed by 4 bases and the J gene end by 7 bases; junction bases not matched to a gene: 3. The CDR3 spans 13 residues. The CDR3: CASSRQGAEKLFF. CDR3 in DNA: TGTGCCAGCAGCCGACAGGGTGCTGAAAAACTGTTTTTT.

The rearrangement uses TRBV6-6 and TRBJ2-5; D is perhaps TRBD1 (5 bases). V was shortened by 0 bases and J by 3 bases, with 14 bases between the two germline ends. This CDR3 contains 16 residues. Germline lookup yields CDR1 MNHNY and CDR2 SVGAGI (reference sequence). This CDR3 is CASSYSLRKTEETQYF. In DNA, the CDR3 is TGTGCCAGCAGTTACTCGCTAAGAAAGACAGAAGAGACCCAGTACTTC.

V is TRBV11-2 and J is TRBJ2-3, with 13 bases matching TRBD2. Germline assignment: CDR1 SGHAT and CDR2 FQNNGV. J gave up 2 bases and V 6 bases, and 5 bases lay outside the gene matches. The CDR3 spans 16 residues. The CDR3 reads CASRGLAGKNTDTQYF. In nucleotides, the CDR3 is TGTGCCAGCAGGGGACTAGCGGGGAAAAACACAGATACGCAGTATTTT.

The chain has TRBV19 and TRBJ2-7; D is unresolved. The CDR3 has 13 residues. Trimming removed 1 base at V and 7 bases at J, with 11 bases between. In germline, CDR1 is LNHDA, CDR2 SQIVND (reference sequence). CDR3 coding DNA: TGTGCCAGTAGTATAGGCCTCCCTGGGGAGCAGTACTTC. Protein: CASSIGLPGEQYF.

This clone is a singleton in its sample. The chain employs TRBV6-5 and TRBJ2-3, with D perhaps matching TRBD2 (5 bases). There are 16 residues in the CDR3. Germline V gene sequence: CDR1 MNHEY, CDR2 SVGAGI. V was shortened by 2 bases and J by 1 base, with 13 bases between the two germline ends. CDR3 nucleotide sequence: TGTGCCAGCAGTTACGAGGGTAGCTCGGGCACAGATACGCAGTATTTT. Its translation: CASSYEGSSGTDTQYF.

The CDR3 coding sequence is TGTGCCACCAGCAGAGGCAGGGGGCAGCCCCAGCATTTT. It yields the protein CATSRGRGQPQHF. The chain has TRBV15 and TRBJ1-5; TRBD1 matches at 7 bases. CDR3 length equals 13 residues. From germline, CDR1 is LNHNV and CDR2 YYDKDF (reference sequence). The ends lost 1 base at V and 7 bases at J; junction bases unmatched: 1.

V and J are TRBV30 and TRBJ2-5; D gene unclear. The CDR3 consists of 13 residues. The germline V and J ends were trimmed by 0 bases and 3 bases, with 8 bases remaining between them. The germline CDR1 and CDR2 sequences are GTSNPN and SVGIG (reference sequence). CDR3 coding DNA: TGTGCCTGGAGTGTTAGGCAGAAAGAGACCCAGTACTTC. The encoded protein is CAWSVRQKETQYF. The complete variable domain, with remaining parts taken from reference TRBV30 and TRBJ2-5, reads SQTIHQWPATLVQPVGSPLSLECTVEGTSNPNLYWYRQAAGRGLQLLFYSVGIGQISSEVPQNLSASRPQDRQFILSSKKLLLSDSGFYLCAWSVRQKETQYFGPGTRLLVL.

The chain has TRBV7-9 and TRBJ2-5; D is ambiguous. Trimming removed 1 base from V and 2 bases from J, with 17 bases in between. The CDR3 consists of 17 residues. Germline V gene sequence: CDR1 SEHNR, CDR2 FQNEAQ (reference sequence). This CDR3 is CASSLGATMLAQETQYF. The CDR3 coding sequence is TGTGCCAGCAGCTTAGGAGCTACTATGCTGGCGCAAGAGACCCAGTACTTC.

The CDR3 loop reads CASSPWTGANSPLHF. CDR3 in DNA: TGTGCCAGCAGTCCCTGGACAGGGGCTAATTCACCCCTCCACTTT. The chain is built from TRBV27 and TRBJ1-6, with 9 bases aligning to TRBD1. CDR1 and CDR2 from the germline V gene are MNHEY and SMNVEV (reference sequence). There are 15 residues in the CDR3. Trimming took 5 bases from V and 6 from J; bases not matched to a gene: 5.

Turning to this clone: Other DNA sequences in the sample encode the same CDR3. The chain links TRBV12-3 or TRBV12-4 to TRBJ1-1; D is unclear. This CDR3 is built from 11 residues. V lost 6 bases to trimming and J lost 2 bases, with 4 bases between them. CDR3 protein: CASRVNTEAFF. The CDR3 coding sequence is TGTGCCAGCAGAGTAAACACTGAAGCTTTCTTT.

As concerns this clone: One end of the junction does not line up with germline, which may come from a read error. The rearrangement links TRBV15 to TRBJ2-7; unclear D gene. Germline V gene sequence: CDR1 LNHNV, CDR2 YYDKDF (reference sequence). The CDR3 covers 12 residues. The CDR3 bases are TGTGCCACCAGCAGAGATCGGACCGTTCTGGGCTTC. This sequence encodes CATSRDRTVLGF.

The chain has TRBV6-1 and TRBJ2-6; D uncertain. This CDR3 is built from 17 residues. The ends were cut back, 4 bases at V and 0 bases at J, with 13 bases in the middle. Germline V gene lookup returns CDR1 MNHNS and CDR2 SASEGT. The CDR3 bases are TGTGCCAGCAGTGGACGGCCTTCGTTCTCTGGGGCCAACGTCCTGACTTTC. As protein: CASSGRPSFSGANVLTF.

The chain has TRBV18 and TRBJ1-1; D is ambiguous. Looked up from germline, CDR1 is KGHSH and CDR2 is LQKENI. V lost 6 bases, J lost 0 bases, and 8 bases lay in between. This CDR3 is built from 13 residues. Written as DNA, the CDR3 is TGTGCCAGCTCCCTGGAAATGAACACTGAAGCTTTCTTT. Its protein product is CASSLEMNTEAFF.

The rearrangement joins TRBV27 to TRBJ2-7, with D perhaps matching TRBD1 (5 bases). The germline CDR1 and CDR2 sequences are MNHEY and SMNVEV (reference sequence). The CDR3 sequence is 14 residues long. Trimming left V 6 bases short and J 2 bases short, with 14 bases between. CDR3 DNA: TGTGCCAGCAGACTCAGGGTTGGGCCCTACGAGCAGTACTTC. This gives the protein CASRLRVGPYEQYF.

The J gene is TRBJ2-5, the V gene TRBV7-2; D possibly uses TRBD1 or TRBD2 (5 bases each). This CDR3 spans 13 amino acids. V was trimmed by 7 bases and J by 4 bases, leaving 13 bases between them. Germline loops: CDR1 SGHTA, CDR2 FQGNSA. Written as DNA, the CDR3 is TGTGCCAGCATCCTACGTGGGGGAGAGACCCAGTACTTC. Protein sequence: CASILRGGETQYF.

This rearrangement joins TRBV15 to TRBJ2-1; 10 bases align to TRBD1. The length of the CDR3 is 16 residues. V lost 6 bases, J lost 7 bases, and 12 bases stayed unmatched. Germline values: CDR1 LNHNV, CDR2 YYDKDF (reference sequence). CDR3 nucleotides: TGTGCCACCAGTGGCGTGGCAAGGACAGGGGGTAATGAGCAGTTCTTC. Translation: CATSGVARTGGNEQFF.

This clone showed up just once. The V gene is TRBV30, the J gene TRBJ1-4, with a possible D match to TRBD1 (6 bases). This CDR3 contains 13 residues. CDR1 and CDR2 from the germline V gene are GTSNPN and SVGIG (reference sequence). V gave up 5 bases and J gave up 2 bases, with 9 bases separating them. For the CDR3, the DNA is TGTGCCTGGGCAGGGGTTACTAATGAAAAACTGTTTTTT. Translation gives CAWAGVTNEKLFF. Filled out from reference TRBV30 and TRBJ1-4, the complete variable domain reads SQTIHQWPATLVQPVGSPLSLECTVEGTSNPNLYWYRQAAGRGLQLLFYSVGIGQISSEVPQNLSASRPQDRQFILSSKKLLLSDSGFYLCAWAGVTNEKLFFGSGTQLSVL.

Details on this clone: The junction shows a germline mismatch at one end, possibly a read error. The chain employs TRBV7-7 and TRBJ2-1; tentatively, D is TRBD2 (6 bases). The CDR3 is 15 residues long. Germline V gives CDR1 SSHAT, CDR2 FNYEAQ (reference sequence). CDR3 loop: CASSLGAGEYNEQFF. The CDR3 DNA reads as TGTGCTAGCAGCTTAGGAGCGGGTGAATACAATGAGCAGTTCTTC.

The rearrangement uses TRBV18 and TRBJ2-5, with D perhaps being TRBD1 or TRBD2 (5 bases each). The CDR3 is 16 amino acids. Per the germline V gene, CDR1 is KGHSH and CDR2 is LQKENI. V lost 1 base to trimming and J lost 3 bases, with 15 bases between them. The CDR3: CASSPLPGTAKETQYF. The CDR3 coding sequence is TGTGCCAGCTCACCACTCCCGGGGACGGCCAAAGAGACCCAGTACTTC.

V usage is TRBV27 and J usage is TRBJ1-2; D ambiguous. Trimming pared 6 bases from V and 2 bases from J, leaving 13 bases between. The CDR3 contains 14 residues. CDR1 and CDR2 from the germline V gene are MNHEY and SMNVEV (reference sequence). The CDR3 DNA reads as TGTGCCAGCAGCGAAAGGAGACAAAACTATGGCTACACCTTC. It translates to CASSERRQNYGYTF.

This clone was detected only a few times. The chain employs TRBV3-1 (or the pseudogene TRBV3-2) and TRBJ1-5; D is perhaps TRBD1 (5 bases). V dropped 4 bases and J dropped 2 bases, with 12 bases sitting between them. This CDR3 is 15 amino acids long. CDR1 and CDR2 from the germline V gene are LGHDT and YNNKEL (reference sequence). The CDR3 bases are TGTGCCAGCAGCCCATTCCCGACAGGCAATCAGCCCCAGCATTTT. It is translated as CASSPFPTGNQPQHF.

The CDR3 DNA reads TGTGCCAGCCAGACAGGGGGCCCCGGGGAGCTGTTTTTT. It is translated as CASQTGGPGELFF. The chain uses TRBV27 and TRBJ2-2, with 10 bases identical to TRBD1. J gave up 6 bases and V 8 bases, and 3 bases lay outside the gene matches. CDR1 is MNHEY, CDR2 SMNVEV, per germline (reference sequence). The CDR3 runs 13 residues.

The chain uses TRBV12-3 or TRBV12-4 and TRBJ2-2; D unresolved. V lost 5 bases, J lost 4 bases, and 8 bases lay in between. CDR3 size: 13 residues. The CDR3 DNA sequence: TGTGCCAGCAGTGGGGTCCGCACCGGGGAGCTGTTTTTT. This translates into CASSGVRTGELFF.

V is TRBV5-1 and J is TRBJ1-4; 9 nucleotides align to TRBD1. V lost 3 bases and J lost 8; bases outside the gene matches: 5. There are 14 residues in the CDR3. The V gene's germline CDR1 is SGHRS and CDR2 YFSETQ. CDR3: CASSSDRGNEKLFF. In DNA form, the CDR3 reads TGCGCCAGCAGCTCCGACAGGGGGAACGAAAAACTGTTTTTT.

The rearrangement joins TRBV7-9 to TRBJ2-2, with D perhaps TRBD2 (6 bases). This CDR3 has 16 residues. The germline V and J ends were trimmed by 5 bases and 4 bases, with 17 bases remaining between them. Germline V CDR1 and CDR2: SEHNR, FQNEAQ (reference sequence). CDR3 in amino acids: CASSPVLGSGTGELFF. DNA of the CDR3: TGTGCCAGCAGCCCCGTCCTTGGTAGCGGCACCGGGGAGCTGTTTTTT.

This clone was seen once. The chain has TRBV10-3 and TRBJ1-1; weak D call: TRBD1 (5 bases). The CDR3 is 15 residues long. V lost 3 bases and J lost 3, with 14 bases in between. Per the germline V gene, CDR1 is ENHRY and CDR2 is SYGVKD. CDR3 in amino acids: CAISERTTGDTEAFF. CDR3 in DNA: TGTGCCATCAGTGAAAGGACAACCGGGGACACTGAAGCTTTCTTT.

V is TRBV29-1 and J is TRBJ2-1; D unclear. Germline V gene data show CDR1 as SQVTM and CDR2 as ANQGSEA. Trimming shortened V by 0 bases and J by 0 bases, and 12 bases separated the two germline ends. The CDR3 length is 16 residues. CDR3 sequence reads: CSVEDNGRLSYNEQFF. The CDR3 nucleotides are TGCAGCGTTGAAGATAATGGTCGACTCTCCTACAATGAGCAGTTCTTC.

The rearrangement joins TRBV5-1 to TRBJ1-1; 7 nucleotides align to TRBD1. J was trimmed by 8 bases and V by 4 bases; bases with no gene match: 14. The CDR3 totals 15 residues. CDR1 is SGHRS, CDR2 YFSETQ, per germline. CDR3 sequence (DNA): TGCGCCAGCAGCGCAGATTGGGGAGGGGGCCGCGAAGCTTTCTTT. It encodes CASSADWGGGREAFF.

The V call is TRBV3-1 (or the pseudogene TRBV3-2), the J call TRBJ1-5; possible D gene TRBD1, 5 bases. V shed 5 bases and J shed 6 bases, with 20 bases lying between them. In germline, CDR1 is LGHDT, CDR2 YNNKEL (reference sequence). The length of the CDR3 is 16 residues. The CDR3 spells CASSEGIRQGGQPQHF. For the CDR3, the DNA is TGTGCCAGCAGCGAAGGGATTAGGCAGGGAGGTCAGCCCCAGCATTTT.